This T cell receptor (beta chain) was sequenced during a study of shared clonotypes between healthy human individuals. Clones were read by immunoSEQ multiplex PCR, and TCRdb kept only the in-frame ones, dropping some. The data show around 1,100,000 clones, with approximately 80% seen just once and about 0.94% held by the top ten. CDR1 MNHEY and CDR2 SMNVEV come from the germline V gene (reference sequence). After removal of 6 bases from V and 5 bases from J, the junction contained 13 bases not matched to a gene. This CDR3 region has 16 residues. The chain couples TRBV27 to TRBJ1-5; 7 bases match TRBD1. The sequenced material came from memory CD4+ T cells from PBMCs. As for subset: CD45RA-negative fraction. The sequence was obtained from a man between 18 and 29 years old in good health. Some clones in this sample may be carry-over from other donors' samples. The CDR3 nucleotides are TGTGCCAGCAGCCCTAACCCGACAGGGCGCTATCAGCCCCAGCATTTT. This gives the protein CASSPNPTGRYQPQHF.